Listed below are T cell receptor beta chains from one sample, sequenced in a study of Ad26.COV2.S vaccination and SARS-CoV-2 variants. Profiling relied on immunoSEQ multiplex PCR, and the TCRdb table lists in-frame clones only, not all of them. The data hold almost 400,000 clones, with approximately 89% observed a single time. The sequencing used peripheral blood, collected in a trial of Ad26.COV2.S vaccine versus placebo. The receptors shown here come from a person between 18 and 65 years old who received the Ad26.COV2.S COVID-19 vaccine or a placebo. Each CDR3 is given with its conserved first and last residue. A D gene is named only where the DNA matches it firmly. The listing skips clone size in some rows; elsewhere it reads once, few, many or a size class.

TRBV10-3	.	.	TRBJ1-5	CAISEIRGPNQPQHF	TGTGCCATCAGTGAGATCCGGGGTCCGAATCAGCCCCAGCATTTT
TRBV7-3	.	TRBD2	TRBJ2-1	CASSSEGRGEQFF	TGTGCCAGCAGCTCAGAGGGGAGGGGTGAGCAGTTCTTC
TRBV9	.	.	TRBJ2-3	CASTLRDRGDTQYF	TGTGCCAGCACCTTAAGGGATCGCGGAGATACGCAGTATTTT
TRBV9	.	TRBD1	TRBJ1-6	CASSVGDRGPVSPLHF	TGTGCCAGCAGCGTAGGGGACAGGGGGCCGGTTTCACCCCTCCACTTT
TRBV11-2	.	TRBD2	TRBJ2-2	CASSLGLAGHANTGELFF	TGTGCCAGCAGCTTAGGACTAGCGGGGCATGCGAACACCGGGGAGCTGTTTTTT
TRBV5-1	.	TRBD2	TRBJ2-1	CASSGLAGYNEQFF	TGCGCCAGCAGCGGCCTAGCGGGTTACAATGAGCAGTTCTTC
TRBV5-5	.	TRBD2	TRBJ2-1	CASSLTPGLAGGPNEQFF	TGTGCCAGCAGCCTCACCCCGGGACTAGCGGGAGGGCCGAATGAGCAGTTCTTC
TRBV5-6	.	.	TRBJ2-1	CASSFGSLSSYNEQFF	TGTGCCAGCAGCTTTGGGAGTTTGAGCTCCTACAATGAGCAGTTCTTC
TRBV7-9	.	.	TRBJ2-5	CASSLATLGTETQYF	TGTGCCAGCAGCTTAGCCACACTCGGTACGGAGACCCAGTACTTC
TRBV19	.	.	TRBJ2-2	CASGLTGRNTGELFF	TGTGCCAGTGGATTGACAGGCCGGAACACCGGGGAGCTGTTTTTT
TRBV6-5	.	TRBD2	TRBJ2-1	CASQLAGLGEQFF	TGTGCCAGTCAACTAGCGGGGTTAGGGGAGCAGTTCTTC
TRBV18	.	.	TRBJ1-1	CASSQGGTEAFF	TGTGCCAGCTCACAGGGGGGCACTGAAGCTTTCTTT
TRBV4-1	.	.	TRBJ1-2	CASSLEGSYGYTF	TGCGCCAGCAGCCTAGAAGGGTCGTATGGCTACACCTTC
TRBV30	.	.	TRBJ1-4	CAWKSGNEKLFF	TGTGCCTGGAAATCTGGGAATGAAAAACTGTTTTTT
TRBV7-2	once	TRBD1	TRBJ1-2	CASSLGLNRGLGYTF	TGTGCCAGCAGCTTAGGCCTTAACAGGGGGCTTGGCTACACCTTC
TRBV5-1	.	TRBD1	TRBJ2-3	CARGTGSTDTQYF	TGCGCCAGAGGGACAGGGAGCACAGATACGCAGTATTTT
TRBV29-1	.	.	TRBJ2-3	CSVEDPPGVGDTQYF	TGCAGCGTTGAAGATCCCCCAGGGGTAGGGGATACGCAGTATTTT
TRBV18	.	TRBD2	TRBJ2-3	CASSKTGLAGADTQYF	TGTGCCAGCTCAAAAACGGGACTAGCGGGAGCCGATACGCAGTATTTT
TRBV18	.	TRBD1	TRBJ1-4	CASSPGQEPNEKLFF	TGTGCCAGCTCACCGGGACAGGAACCTAATGAAAAACTGTTTTTT
TRBV5-1	few	.	TRBJ1-6	CASKRGTDPSSPLHF	TGCGCCAGCAAGAGGGGGACCGACCCTTCTTCACCCCTCCACTTT
TRBV7-3	.	TRBD2	TRBJ2-6	CASSLSSGRGGANVLTF	TGTGCCAGCAGCTTGTCAAGCGGGAGAGGAGGGGCCAACGTCCTGACTTTC
TRBV10-2	.	.	TRBJ1-1	CASMPQGRTEAFF	TGCGCCAGCATGCCCCAGGGAAGGACTGAAGCTTTCTTT
TRBV19	.	.	TRBJ2-1	CASGAGSSYNEQFF	TGTGCCAGTGGTGCGGGCAGCTCCTACAATGAGCAGTTCTTC
TRBV19	.	TRBD2	TRBJ2-1	CASRREGRINEQFF	TGTGCCAGTAGGAGGGAGGGCCGAATCAATGAGCAGTTCTTC
TRBV19	.	.	TRBJ2-1	CASSLQRPSYNEQFF	TGTGCCAGTAGTCTACAGCGGCCCTCCTACAATGAGCAGTTCTTC
TRBV7-2	.	TRBD2	TRBJ2-7	CASSEAGAREQYF	TGTGCCAGCAGCGAAGCGGGAGCTCGGGAGCAGTACTTC
TRBV20-1	.	.	TRBJ2-1	CSASRRSSYNEQFF	TGCAGTGCTAGTCGCCGGAGCTCCTACAATGAGCAGTTCTTC
TRBV4-2	.	TRBD2	TRBJ2-5	CASSQDFLAGKTQYF	TGTGCCAGCAGCCAAGACTTCCTAGCGGGGAAGACCCAGTACTTC
TRBV10-1	.	.	TRBJ2-7	CASISRAGVYEQYF	TGCGCCAGCATCTCCAGGGCCGGCGTCTACGAGCAGTACTTC
TRBV12-3/TRBV12-4	.	.	TRBJ2-7	CASSLGVAEQYF	TGTGCCAGCAGTTTAGGCGTTGCCGAGCAGTACTTC
TRBV6-5	once	.	TRBJ2-2	CASSPMQAGELFF	TGTGCCAGCAGTCCCATGCAGGCCGGGGAGCTGTTTTTT
TRBV3-1/TRBV3-2	.	.	TRBJ2-7	CASSQWNEQYF	TGTGCCAGCAGCCAATGGAACGAGCAGTACTTC
TRBV13	.	.	TRBJ1-1	CASSRGQTEAFF	TGTGCCAGCAGCCGGGGGCAAACTGAAGCTTTCTTT
TRBV10-3	.	.	TRBJ2-6	CAIRREASGANVLTF	TGTGCCATCAGGAGGGAGGCCTCTGGGGCCAACGTCCTGACTTTC
TRBV5-4	.	.	TRBJ2-1	CASSLGQNSLNEQFF	TGTGCCAGCAGCTTGGGCCAGAATAGCTTGAATGAGCAGTTCTTC
TRBV19	.	TRBD1	TRBJ1-6	CASSSPPGAGGSSPLHF	TGTGCCAGTAGTAGCCCACCCGGGGCAGGGGGTAGTTCACCCCTCCACTTT
TRBV4-3	.	.	TRBJ2-3	CASSPRPQPTADTQYF	TGCGCCAGCAGCCCGAGACCTCAACCGACCGCAGATACGCAGTATTTT
TRBV19	.	.	TRBJ1-5	CASSRTGIGLSNQPQHF	TGTGCCAGTAGTCGGACGGGGATCGGCCTTAGCAATCAGCCCCAGCATTTT
TRBV27	.	.	TRBJ1-2	CASKPGRGGPIKDGYTF	TGTGCCAGCAAACCGGGGCGGGGGGGTCCCATCAAGGATGGCTACACCTTC
TRBV7-9	.	TRBD1	TRBJ1-1	CASSFRTGGWTEAFF	TGTGCCAGCAGCTTCAGGACAGGGGGCTGGACTGAAGCTTTCTTT
TRBV29-1	.	TRBD1	TRBJ2-1	CSGGTSRGWGREQFF	TGCAGCGGCGGAACATCCAGGGGGTGGGGACGGGAGCAGTTCTTC
TRBV7-2	.	.	TRBJ2-1	CASSLEGFSYNEQFF	TGTGCCAGCAGCTTAGAGGGGTTCTCCTACAATGAGCAGTTCTTC
TRBV28	.	.	TRBJ2-7	CASSLRDTTYEQYF	TGTGCCAGCAGTTTGAGGGACACAACCTACGAGCAGTACTTC
TRBV11-2	.	TRBD1	TRBJ1-6	CASSLDIDRGKPLHF	TGTGCCAGCAGCTTAGACATCGACAGGGGTAAACCCCTCCACTTT
TRBV11-3	.	.	TRBJ1-6	CASSLDLAGTHNSPLHF	TGTGCCAGCAGCTTAGATCTTGCCGGGACACATAATTCACCCCTCCACTTT
TRBV7-6	.	.	TRBJ1-5	CASSLGGGQHTNQPQHF	TGTGCCAGCAGCTTAGGGGGGGGCCAGCACACCAATCAGCCCCAGCATTTT
TRBV7-2	.	.	TRBJ2-7	CASSLGSGLEQYF	TGTGCCAGCAGCTTAGGGTCGGGCCTCGAGCAGTACTTC
TRBV9	.	.	TRBJ1-4	CASSVYGGSATNEKLFF	TGTGCCAGCAGCGTGTATGGTGGATCTGCAACTAATGAAAAACTGTTTTTT
TRBV2	.	TRBD1	TRBJ2-6	CASRRDSRISGANVLTF	TGTGCCAGCAGAAGGGACAGCCGAATCTCTGGGGCCAACGTCCTGACTTTC
TRBV6-5	.	.	TRBJ2-3	CASGGYTDTQYF	TGTGCCAGCGGGGGCTACACAGATACGCAGTATTTT
TRBV27	.	.	TRBJ1-2	CASSSLGSLAGYTF	TGTGCCAGCAGTTCACTGGGGAGCCTTGCGGGCTACACCTTC
TRBV28	.	.	TRBJ2-3	CASSLLGADTQYF	TGTGCCAGCAGTTTGCTAGGGGCAGATACGCAGTATTTT
TRBV15	.	TRBD2	TRBJ2-2	CATSRGGGSPGELFF	TGTGCCACCAGCAGAGGCGGGGGGTCCCCCGGGGAGCTGTTTTTT
TRBV28	.	.	TRBJ2-7	CASSLRLAGLAEQYF	TGTGCCAGCAGTTTAAGACTGGCTGGTTTAGCGGAGCAGTACTTC
TRBV6-2/TRBV6-3	.	.	TRBJ2-6	CASSYGRVQGWRAGANVLTF	TGTGCCAGCAGTTACGGGAGAGTCCAGGGTTGGAGAGCTGGGGCCAACGTCCTGACTTTC
TRBV19	.	.	TRBJ2-4	CASSPRAMGNIQYF	TGTGCCAGTAGTCCGAGGGCCATGGGAAACATTCAGTACTTC